This T cell receptor (beta chain) was identified in a study of cytomegalovirus exposure and HLA in healthy donors. Whole-study results and caveats: In an earlier analysis, about 90% or about 30%: the productive usage of most TCR beta V segments. It was likely that a cluster of highly shared sequence variants was a sequencing artifact. HLA allele associations emerged for 15,000 to 20,000 TCR beta sequences in a later analysis, at 0.05 false discovery rate.

In regard to this clone: What it binds is unknown. The germline gene is not matched at one end of the junction; a read error may be the cause.

Use of 60 Vbeta and 13 Jbeta primers characterized the PCR. Here immunoSEQ multiplex PCR was the method, and the copy in TCRdb shows in-frame clones only, minus some. Counted here are 150,000 to 200,000 clones, 75% to 85% occurring once; the ten biggest clones make up about 2%. The CDR3 runs to 15 residues. Germline-derived CDR1 and CDR2 are SEHNR and FQNEAQ (reference sequence). Specimen: PBMCs. The V call is TRBV7-9, the J call TRBJ1-5; 8 bases agree with TRBD1. The TCR was taken from a woman in her twenties or thirties in good health and CMV-seronegative. The CDR3 spells CSSSPQGGSNQPQHF. DNA of the CDR3: TGTTCCAGCAGTCCACAGGGGGGAAGCAATCAGCCCCAGCATTTT.